The 15 T cell receptor beta chains in this list originate from one sample, sequenced in a study of cytomegalovirus exposure and HLA in healthy donors. 60 Vbeta and 13 Jbeta primers were used in PCR. The repertoire was sequenced with immunoSEQ multiplex PCR; TCRdb's copy has only in-frame clones and lacks some. The top ten hold about 9.3% of the sample, which has around 36,000 clones, 81% seen once. The source material was PBMCs. Source of these receptors: a woman in her thirties or forties in good health and CMV-seronegative.

V usage is TRBV7-2 and J usage is TRBJ2-5, with no clear D. Trimming left V 1 base short and J 5 bases short, with 14 bases between. CDR1 and CDR2 from the germline V gene are SGHTA and FQGNSA. The CDR3 spans 15 residues. CDR3 in DNA: TGTGCCAGCAGCTTAGTGGAAGGCCCCGGGGAGACCCAGTACTTC. The encoded protein is CASSLVEGPGETQYF.

The chain uses TRBV7-9 and TRBJ1-1; D is ambiguous. Trimming left V 5 bases short and J 2 bases short, with 9 bases between. Germline assignment: CDR1 SEHNR and CDR2 FQNEAQ (reference sequence). This CDR3 comprises 13 residues. Here the CDR3 DNA reads TGTGCCAGCAGCCGGTCGACTAACACTGAAGCTTTCTTT. Translating gives CASSRSTNTEAFF.

This clone was seen a single time. The V gene is TRBV2, the J gene TRBJ2-2, with 13 bases aligning to TRBD2. Losses at the gene ends were 8 bases for V and 4 bases for J; bases not matched to a gene: 7. CDR3 length: 16 amino acids. Germline CDR1 and CDR2: SNHLY and FYNNEI. CDR3 amino acids: CASYGTSGVLTGELFF. The CDR3 DNA sequence: TGTGCCAGCTATGGGACTAGCGGGGTTCTCACCGGGGAGCTGTTTTTT.

V usage is TRBV6-5 and J usage is TRBJ1-2, with D perhaps TRBD1 (5 bases). Germline CDR1 MNHEY, CDR2 SVGAGI. The V end lost 2 bases, the J end lost 4 bases, and 8 bases lay between the germline ends. The CDR3 has 13 residues. The DNA of the CDR3 is TGTGCCAGCAGTTACCGGGGGGGCTATGGCTACACCTTC. Amino acids: CASSYRGGYGYTF.

This chain uses TRBV4-2 with TRBJ2-6, with unresolved D. CDR3 size: 16 residues. The V gene lost 1 base and the J gene lost 0 bases, with 7 bases spanning the gap. Per germline, CDR1 LGHNA and CDR2 YNFKEQ. The CDR3 DNA follows: TGTGCCAGCAGCCAAGCTTCGGGCTCTGGGGCCAACGTCCTGACTTTC. Amino acid sequence: CASSQASGSGANVLTF.

The chain is built from TRBV10-1 and TRBJ2-4; D call uncertain. Germline V gene lookup returns CDR1 WNHNN and CDR2 SYGVQD (reference sequence). V lost 0 bases to trimming and J lost 0 bases, with 12 bases between them. CDR3 length equals 17 residues. The CDR3: CASSESKFWLAKNIQYF. CDR3 DNA: TGCGCCAGCAGTGAGTCTAAGTTCTGGCTAGCCAAAAACATTCAGTACTTC.

This sequence joins TRBV18 and TRBJ1-1, with D maybe TRBD1 (6 bases). CDR3 length: 14 residues. Germline CDR1 is KGHSH and CDR2 is LQKENI. V was shortened by 3 bases and J by 7 bases, with 15 bases between the two germline ends. The CDR3 nucleotides read TGTGCCAGCTCACCCATTGGACAGAGGAGTGAAGCTTTCTTT. It translates to CASSPIGQRSEAFF.

The chain combines TRBV29-1 with TRBJ2-3, with 7 positions matching TRBD2. This CDR3 is built from 14 residues. With V trimmed by 2 bases and J by 4 bases, 6 bases remained unmatched. CDR1 and CDR2 (germline): SQVTM, ANQGSEA. The DNA for the CDR3 is TGCAGCGTTGAACGAGGGAGGGGTGCAGATACGCAGTATTTT. Translating it yields CSVERGRGADTQYF.

V and J are TRBV7-2 and TRBJ1-5, with a tentative D call TRBD1 (5 bases). The V gene's germline CDR1 is SGHTA and CDR2 FQGNSA. V was pared by 1 base and J by 1 base, with 8 bases between. The CDR3 length is 15 residues. The CDR3 sequence is CASSLGTPSNQPQHF. CDR3 bases: TGTGCCAGCAGCTTAGGGACACCGAGCAATCAGCCCCAGCATTTT.

This clone has just a few counts. The chain combines TRBV7-2 with TRBJ2-1, with 7 bases that match TRBD1. The CDR3 covers 14 residues. CDR1 SGHTA and CDR2 FQGNSA come from the germline V gene. The V and J ends lost 1 base and 8 bases, in that order; junction bases with no gene match: 5. The CDR3 DNA sequence: TGTGCCAGCAGCTTAGGGACAGGTGGCTATGAGCAGTTCTTC. Translated, it gives CASSLGTGGYEQFF.

V is TRBV4-2 and J is TRBJ2-1; a weak D match, TRBD1 (6 bases). V shed 9 bases and J shed 8 bases, with 17 bases lying between them. This CDR3 has 13 amino acids. CDR1 is LGHNA and CDR2 is YNFKEQ in the germline V gene. This chain's CDR3 is CASLGTGFDEQFF. In DNA, the CDR3 is TGTGCCAGTTTGGGTACAGGGTTCGATGAGCAGTTCTTC.

This chain joins TRBV7-8 and TRBJ1-2, with D possibly matching TRBD1 (5 bases). Trimming took 5 bases from V and 0 from J, leaving 10 bases between them. CDR1 is SGHVS, CDR2 FQNEAQ, per germline. The CDR3 runs 14 residues. The CDR3 spells CASSPTETNYGYTF. The DNA of the CDR3 is TGTGCCAGCAGCCCGACAGAGACTAACTATGGCTACACCTTC.

CDR3 DNA: TGTGCCAGCAGCGTAGGAGGGCCAGGTATGAACACTGAAGCTTTCTTT. This codes for CASSVGGPGMNTEAFF. V is TRBV9 and J is TRBJ1-1; D gene uncertain. In germline, CDR1 is SGDLS, CDR2 YYNGEE. V dropped 0 bases and J dropped 0 bases, with 12 bases sitting between them. The CDR3 is 16 amino acids.

The chain combines TRBV6-6 with TRBJ1-6; possibly TRBD1 for D (6 bases). This CDR3 is 12 amino acids long. CDR1 and CDR2 from the germline V gene are MNHNY and SVGAGI (reference sequence). V lost 5 bases and J lost 13, with 12 bases in between. CDR3 in amino acids: CASSPTGFPLHF. For the CDR3, the DNA is TGTGCCAGCAGTCCCACAGGGTTTCCCCTCCACTTT.

The rearrangement links TRBV6-1 to TRBJ1-3; no clear D gene. Germline V gene lookup returns CDR1 MNHNS and CDR2 SASEGT. Trimming took 11 bases from V and 0 from J, leaving 14 bases between them. This CDR3 is built from 14 residues. The CDR3 nucleotides read TGTGCCTCACAAGCGGCAGTCTCTGGAAACACCATATATTTT. Its protein is CASQAAVSGNTIYF.